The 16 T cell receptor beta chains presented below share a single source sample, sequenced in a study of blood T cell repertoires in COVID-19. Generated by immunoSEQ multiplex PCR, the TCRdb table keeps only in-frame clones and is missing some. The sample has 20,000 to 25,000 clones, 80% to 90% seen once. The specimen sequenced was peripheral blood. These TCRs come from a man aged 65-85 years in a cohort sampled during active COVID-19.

The CDR3 bases are TGTGCCAGCAGCTTCACAGGGATCGGAGGATATGGCTACACCTTC. It encodes CASSFTGIGGYGYTF. V is TRBV7-9 and J is TRBJ1-2, with D possibly matching TRBD1 (6 bases). CDR3 length equals 15 residues. V lost 3 bases and J lost 5, with 16 bases in between. Germline V gives CDR1 SEHNR, CDR2 FQNEAQ (reference sequence).

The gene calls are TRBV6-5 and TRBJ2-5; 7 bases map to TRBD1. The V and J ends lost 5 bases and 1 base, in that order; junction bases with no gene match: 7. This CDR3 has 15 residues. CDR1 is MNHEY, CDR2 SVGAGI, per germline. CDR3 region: CASSPKGAGQETQYF. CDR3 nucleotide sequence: TGTGCCAGCAGTCCTAAGGGGGCCGGCCAAGAGACCCAGTACTTC.

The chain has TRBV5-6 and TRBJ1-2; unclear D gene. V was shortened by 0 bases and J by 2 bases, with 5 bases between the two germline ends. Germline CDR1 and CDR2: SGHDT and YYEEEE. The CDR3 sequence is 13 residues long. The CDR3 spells CASSLVENYGYTF. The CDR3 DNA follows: TGTGCCAGCAGCTTGGTAGAAAACTATGGCTACACCTTC.

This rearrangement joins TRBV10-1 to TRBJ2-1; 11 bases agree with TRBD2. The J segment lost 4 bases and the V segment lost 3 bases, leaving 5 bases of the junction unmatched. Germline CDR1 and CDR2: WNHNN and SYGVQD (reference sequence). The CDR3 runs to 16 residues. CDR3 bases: TGCGCCAGCAGTGATCACGGGACTAGCGGTTACAATGAGCAGTTCTTC. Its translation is CASSDHGTSGYNEQFF.

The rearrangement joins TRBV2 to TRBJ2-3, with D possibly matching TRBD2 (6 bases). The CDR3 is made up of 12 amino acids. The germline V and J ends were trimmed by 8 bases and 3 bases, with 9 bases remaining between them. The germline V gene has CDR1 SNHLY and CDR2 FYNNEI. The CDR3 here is CASRRGTDTQYF. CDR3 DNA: TGTGCCAGCCGCCGGGGGACAGATACGCAGTATTTT.

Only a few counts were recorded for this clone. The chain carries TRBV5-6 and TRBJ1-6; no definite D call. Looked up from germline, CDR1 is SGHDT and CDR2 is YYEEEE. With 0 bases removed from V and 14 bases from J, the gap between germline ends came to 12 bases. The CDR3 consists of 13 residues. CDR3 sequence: CASSLGWAGTLHF. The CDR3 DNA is TGTGCCAGCAGCTTGGGATGGGCAGGAACCCTCCACTTT.

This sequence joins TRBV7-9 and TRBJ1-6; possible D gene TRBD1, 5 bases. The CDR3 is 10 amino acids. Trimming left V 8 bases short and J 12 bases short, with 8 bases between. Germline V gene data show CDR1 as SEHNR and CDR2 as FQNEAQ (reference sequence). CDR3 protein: CASAGGPLHF. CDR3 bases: TGTGCCAGCGCCGGGGGACCCCTCCACTTT.

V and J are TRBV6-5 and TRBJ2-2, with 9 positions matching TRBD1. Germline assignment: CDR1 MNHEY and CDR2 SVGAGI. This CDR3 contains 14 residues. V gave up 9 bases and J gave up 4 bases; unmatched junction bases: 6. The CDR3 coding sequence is TGTGCCAGTACAGGGGGCGTTGGCACCGGGGAGCTGTTTTTT. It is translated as CASTGGVGTGELFF.

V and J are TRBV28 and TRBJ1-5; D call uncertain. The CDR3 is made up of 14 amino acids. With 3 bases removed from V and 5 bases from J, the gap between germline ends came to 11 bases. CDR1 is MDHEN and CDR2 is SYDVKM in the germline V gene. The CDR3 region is CASSLFRRDQPQHF. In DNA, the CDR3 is TGTGCCAGCAGTTTGTTCAGACGGGATCAGCCCCAGCATTTT.

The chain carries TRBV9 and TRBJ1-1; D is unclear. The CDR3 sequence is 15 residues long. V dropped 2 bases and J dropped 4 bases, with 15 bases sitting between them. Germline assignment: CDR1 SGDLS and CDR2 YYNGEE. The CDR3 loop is CASSVRAERGTEAFF. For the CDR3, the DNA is TGTGCCAGCAGCGTGCGTGCCGAGCGGGGCACTGAAGCTTTCTTT.

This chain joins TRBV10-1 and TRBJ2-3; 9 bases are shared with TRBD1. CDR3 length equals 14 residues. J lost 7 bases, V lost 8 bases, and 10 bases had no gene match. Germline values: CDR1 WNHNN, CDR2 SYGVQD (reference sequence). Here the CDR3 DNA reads TGCGCCAGCGGAACAGGGGGCACCCCCTATACGCAGTATTTT. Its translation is CASGTGGTPYTQYF.

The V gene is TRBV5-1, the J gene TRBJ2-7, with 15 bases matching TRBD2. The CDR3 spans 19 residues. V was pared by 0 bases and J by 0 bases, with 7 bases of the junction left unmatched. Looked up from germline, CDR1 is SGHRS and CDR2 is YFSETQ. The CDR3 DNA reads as TGCGCCAGCAGCTTGGTGGGGACTAGCGGGAGGAAGAGCTCCTACGAGCAGTACTTC. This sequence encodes CASSLVGTSGRKSSYEQYF.

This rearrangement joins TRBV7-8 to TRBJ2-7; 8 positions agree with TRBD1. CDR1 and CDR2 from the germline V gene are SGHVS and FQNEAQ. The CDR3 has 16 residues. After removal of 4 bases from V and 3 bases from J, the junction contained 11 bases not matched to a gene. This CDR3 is CASSSVNRDRSYEQYF. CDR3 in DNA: TGTGCCAGCAGCTCCGTAAACCGGGACAGGAGCTACGAGCAGTACTTC.

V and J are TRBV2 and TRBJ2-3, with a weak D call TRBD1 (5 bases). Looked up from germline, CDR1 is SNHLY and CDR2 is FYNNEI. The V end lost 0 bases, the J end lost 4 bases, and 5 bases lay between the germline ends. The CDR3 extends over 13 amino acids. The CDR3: CASSEATADTQYF. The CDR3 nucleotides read TGTGCCAGCAGTGAAGCGACAGCAGATACGCAGTATTTT.

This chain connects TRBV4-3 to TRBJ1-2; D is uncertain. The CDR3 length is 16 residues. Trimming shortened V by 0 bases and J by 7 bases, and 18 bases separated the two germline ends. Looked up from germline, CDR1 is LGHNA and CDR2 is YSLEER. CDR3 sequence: CASSQDTTGGRRGYTF. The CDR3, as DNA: TGCGCCAGCAGCCAAGATACGACGGGAGGTCGTCGTGGCTACACCTTC.

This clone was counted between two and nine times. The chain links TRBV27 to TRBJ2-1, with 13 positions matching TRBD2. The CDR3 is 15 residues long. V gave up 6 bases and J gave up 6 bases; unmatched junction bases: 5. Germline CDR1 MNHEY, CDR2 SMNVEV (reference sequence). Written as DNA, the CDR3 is TGTGCCAGCAGGATTACTAGCGGGAGGGCCAATGAGCAGTTCTTC. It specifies CASRITSGRANEQFF.